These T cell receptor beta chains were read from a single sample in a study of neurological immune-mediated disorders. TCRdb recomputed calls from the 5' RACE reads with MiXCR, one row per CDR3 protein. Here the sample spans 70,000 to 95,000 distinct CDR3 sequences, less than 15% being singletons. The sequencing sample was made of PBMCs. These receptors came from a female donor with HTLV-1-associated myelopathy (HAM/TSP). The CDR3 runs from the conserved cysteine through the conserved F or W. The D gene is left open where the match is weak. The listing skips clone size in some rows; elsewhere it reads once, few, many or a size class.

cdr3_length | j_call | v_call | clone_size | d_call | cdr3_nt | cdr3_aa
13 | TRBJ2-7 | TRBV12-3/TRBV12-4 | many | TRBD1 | TGTGCCAGCAGCCCGACAGGGTTATACGAGCAGTACTTC | CASSPTGLYEQYF
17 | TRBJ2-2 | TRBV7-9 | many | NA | TGTGCCAGCAGCCGTATGCCGGACAGCTGGGCCACCGGGGAGCTGTTTTTT | CASSRMPDSWATGELFF
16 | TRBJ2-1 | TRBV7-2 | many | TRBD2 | TGTGCCACTAACACACAGAGCGGGGGGGTCCGGGATGAGCAGTTCTTC | CATNTQSGGVRDEQFF
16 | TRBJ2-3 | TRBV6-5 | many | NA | TGTGCCAGCAGTTACTCGACCTTGGTTAGCTCAGATACGCAGTATTTT | CASSYSTLVSSDTQYF
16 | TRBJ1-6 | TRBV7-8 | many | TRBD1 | TGTGCCAGCAGCTACTTGACAGGGGGCAGGGGGTCACCCCTCCACTTT | CASSYLTGGRGSPLHF
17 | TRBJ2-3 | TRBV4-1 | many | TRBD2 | TGCGCCAGCAGCCAGTGGAGAACTAGCGGGGGGGCATATACGCAGTATTTT | CASSQWRTSGGAYTQYF
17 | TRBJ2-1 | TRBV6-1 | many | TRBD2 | TGTGCCAGCATATTGGGGACTAGCCTAAGGTCCTACAATGAGCAGTTCTTC | CASILGTSLRSYNEQFF
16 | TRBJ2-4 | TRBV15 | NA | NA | TGTGCCACCAGCTCCGGACTGACGATAGCCAAAAACATTCAGTACTTC | CATSSGLTIAKNIQYF
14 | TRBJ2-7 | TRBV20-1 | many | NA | TGCAGTGGTAGGGACACTAGTTTATTCTACGAGCAGTACTTC | CSGRDTSLFYEQYF
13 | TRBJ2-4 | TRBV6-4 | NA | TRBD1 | TGTGCCAGCAGCGAAAGGACAGGGTACATTCAGTACTTC | CASSERTGYIQYF
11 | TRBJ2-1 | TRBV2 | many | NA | TGTGCCAGCATTCGGGTCAATGAGCAGTTCTTC | CASIRVNEQFF
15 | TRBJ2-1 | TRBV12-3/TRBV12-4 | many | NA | TGTGCCAGCACCTCGCGATCTAGCTCCTACAATGAGCAGTTCTTC | CASTSRSSSYNEQFF
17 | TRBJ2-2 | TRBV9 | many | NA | TGTGCCAGCAGCGCGAGTCGGGCAGGACGGTACACCGGGGAGCTGTTTTTT | CASSASRAGRYTGELFF